The next 31 T cell receptor beta chains were all read from a single sample in a study of T cell clonotyping in hematopoietic cell transplantation. Only in-frame clones appear in the TCRdb table, and some are missing; sequencing was by immunoSEQ multiplex PCR. The table has approximately 75,000 clones, 85% to 95% seen once. Sample: peripheral blood mononuclear cells. The receptors were sampled from a man in his forties or fifties in good health. Some clones in this sample may be carry-over from other donors' samples.

J is TRBJ2-7 and V is TRBV11-2, with 7 bases aligning to TRBD2. CDR3 size: 15 residues. The germline CDR1 and CDR2 sequences are SGHAT and FQNNGV. Unmatched junction bases numbered 10, after V lost 4 bases and J lost 4 bases. This CDR3 reads CASSSGGAPGYEQYF. The CDR3 nucleotides read TGTGCCAGCAGCTCGGGGGGAGCTCCAGGGTACGAGCAGTACTTC.

This CDR3 reads CASSSISDGDSEQYF. Written as DNA, the CDR3 is TGTGCCAGCAGTTCCATATCGGACGGGGATTCTGAGCAGTACTTC. The chain has TRBV28 and TRBJ2-7; D is perhaps TRBD2 (5 bases). CDR1 MDHEN and CDR2 SYDVKM come from the germline V gene. The CDR3 extends over 15 amino acids. Trimming left V 4 bases short and J 7 bases short, with 20 bases between.

This chain connects TRBV11-2 to TRBJ2-3; TRBD2 agrees at 9 bases. Trimming took 2 bases from V and 0 from J; bases not matched to a gene: 6. The CDR3 is 17 amino acids. CDR1 is SGHAT and CDR2 is FQNNGV in the germline V gene. In DNA form, the CDR3 reads TGTGCCAGCAGCTTACGAGTAGCGGGGGCGAGCACAGATACGCAGTATTTT. Protein product: CASSLRVAGASTDTQYF. Full variable domain (remainder filled in from reference TRBV11-2 and TRBJ2-3): EAGVAQSPRYKIIEKRQSVAFWCNPISGHATLYWYQQILGQGPKLLIQFQNNGVVDDSQLPKDRFSAERLKGVDSTLKIQPAKLEDSAVYLCASSLRVAGASTDTQYFGPGTRLTVL.

This chain connects TRBV7-9 to TRBJ2-2; D not certain. In germline, CDR1 is SEHNR, CDR2 FQNEAQ (reference sequence). This CDR3 has 16 amino acids. V was clipped by 2 bases and J by 0 bases, with 10 bases between them. The CDR3 sequence is CASSLLASSNTGELFF. The DNA for the CDR3 is TGTGCCAGCAGCTTATTGGCCAGTTCGAACACCGGGGAGCTGTTTTTT.

This clone has just one count. The chain combines TRBV30 with TRBJ1-1; the D is unclear. Germline assignment: CDR1 GTSNPN and CDR2 SVGIG (reference sequence). CDR3 size: 12 residues. V was pared by 0 bases and J by 1 base, with 3 bases between. CDR3 coding DNA: TGTGCCTGGAGTGTAGGGAACACTGAAGCTTTCTTT. This gives the protein CAWSVGNTEAFF.

The V and J genes are TRBV5-4 and TRBJ2-1, with D perhaps being TRBD1 or TRBD2 (5 bases each). The germline gives CDR1 SGHNT, CDR2 YYREEE (reference sequence). The CDR3 is 16 amino acids. V gave up 4 bases and J gave up 4 bases, with 18 bases separating them. This CDR3 reads CASSDGTPEYYNEQFF. DNA for the CDR3: TGTGCCAGCAGCGACGGGACGCCCGAATATTACAATGAGCAGTTCTTC. Together with reference TRBV5-4 and TRBJ2-1, the CDR3 gives the full variable domain: ETGVTQSPTHLIKTRGQQVTLRCSSQSGHNTVSWYQQALGQGPQFIFQYYREEENGRGNFPPRFSGLQFPNYSSELNVNALELDDSALYLCASSDGTPEYYNEQFFGPGTRLTVL.

The rearrangement uses TRBV6-1 and TRBJ1-4; D possibly corresponds to TRBD1 (6 bases). Germline assignment: CDR1 MNHNS and CDR2 SASEGT. V shed 6 bases and J shed 0 bases, with 11 bases lying between them. The CDR3 spans 15 residues. Written as DNA, the CDR3 is TGTGCCAGCAGAGGACAGACTGCAACTAATGAAAAACTGTTTTTT. Protein product: CASRGQTATNEKLFF.

CDR3 sequence reads: CSVATNLAGELFF. In DNA form, the CDR3 reads TGCAGCGTCGCGACAAACCTCGCCGGGGAGCTGTTTTTT. The chain links TRBV29-1 to TRBJ2-2; no definite D call. Trimming left V 6 bases short and J 6 bases short, with 14 bases between. Germline CDR1 and CDR2: SQVTM and ANQGSEA. The CDR3 covers 13 residues.

The count of this clone is one. The chain is built from TRBV19 and TRBJ2-7, with 10 bases matching TRBD2. Germline lookup yields CDR1 LNHDA and CDR2 SQIVND (reference sequence). The CDR3 sequence is 18 residues long. Trimming at V came to 3 bases and at J to 0 bases, leaving 11 bases not matched to a gene. The CDR3 DNA is TGTGCCAGTAGTATTCGCATCGGACTAGCGGTTAGCTCCTACGAGCAGTACTTC. Its translation is CASSIRIGLAVSSYEQYF.

In its sample, this clone was seen once. The V call is TRBV5-1, the J call TRBJ2-1; TRBD2 aligns across 7 bases. The CDR3 length is 15 residues. The germline V gene encodes CDR1 SGHRS and CDR2 YFSETQ. Losses at the gene ends were 3 bases for V and 5 bases for J; bases not matched to a gene: 8. CDR3 in amino acids: CASSSEGTTNNEQFF. CDR3 DNA sequence: TGCGCCAGCAGCTCCGAAGGGACTACCAACAATGAGCAGTTCTTC.

The chain has TRBV7-2 and TRBJ2-1; weak D call: TRBD2 (6 bases). Trimming cost V 5 bases and J 8 bases, with 25 bases left between them. The germline V gene has CDR1 SGHTA and CDR2 FQGNSA. There are 17 residues in the CDR3. Here the CDR3 reads CASSTTLPGPRRDEQFF. CDR3 in DNA: TGTGCCAGCAGCACGACCCTACCGGGGCCTAGGAGGGATGAGCAGTTCTTC.

The chain is built from TRBV7-8 and TRBJ1-5, with 7 bases lining up with TRBD1. The CDR3 consists of 17 residues. Trimming cost V 5 bases and J 8 bases; bases outside gene matches: 18. In germline, CDR1 is SGHVS, CDR2 FQNEAQ. In DNA form, the CDR3 reads TGTGCCAGCAGCCAAGGATTGACAGGGAGTAACAGAGAGCCCCAGCATTTT. Its translation: CASSQGLTGSNREPQHF.

The V gene is TRBV19, the J gene TRBJ2-3, with D possibly matching TRBD2 (6 bases). CDR1 is LNHDA, CDR2 SQIVND, per germline (reference sequence). The germline V and J ends were trimmed by 4 bases and 2 bases, with 13 bases remaining between them. The CDR3 loop spans 15 amino acids. Written as DNA, the CDR3 is TGTGCCAGTAGTAGAGATAGCGGAAACACAGATACGCAGTATTTT. The encoded protein is CASSRDSGNTDTQYF.

The gene calls are TRBV5-8 and TRBJ1-5, with D uncertain. This CDR3 region has 14 residues. Germline CDR1 SGHTS, CDR2 YDEGEE. Trimming took 1 base from V and 5 from J, leaving 10 bases between them. The CDR3 loop is CASSLNTGYQPQHF. The CDR3 DNA reads as TGTGCCAGCAGCTTGAATACTGGGTATCAGCCCCAGCATTTT.

The V call is TRBV28, the J call TRBJ2-7; TRBD1 is a possible D gene (8 bases). V was cut by 7 bases and J by 6 bases, with 25 bases left in between. The CDR3 runs 16 residues. Germline-derived CDR1 and CDR2 are MDHEN and SYDVKM. CDR3 coding DNA: TGTGCCAGCACCGCGGGGAGGGGACAGGTGGGAGTCGAGCAGTACTTC. Its protein product is CASTAGRGQVGVEQYF.

The chain is built from TRBV7-2 and TRBJ2-3, with no clear D. The CDR3 consists of 15 residues. The germline gives CDR1 SGHTA, CDR2 FQGNSA. V dropped 5 bases and J dropped 0 bases, with 12 bases sitting between them. CDR3 loop: CASSEPGFSTDTQYF. In nucleotides, the CDR3 is TGTGCCAGCAGCGAGCCGGGTTTCAGCACAGATACGCAGTATTTT.

The gene calls are TRBV19 and TRBJ1-5, with D hard to call. The germline V and J ends were trimmed by 3 bases and 5 bases, with 5 bases remaining between them. From germline, CDR1 is LNHDA and CDR2 SQIVND (reference sequence). The CDR3 extends over 12 amino acids. The CDR3 region has the DNA TGTGCCAGTAGTATCTCCGATCAGCCCCAGCATTTT. It yields the protein CASSISDQPQHF.

The rearrangement links TRBV5-1 to TRBJ2-5; 9 bases agree with TRBD1. With V trimmed by 2 bases and J by 1 base, 6 bases remained unmatched. Germline V CDR1 and CDR2: SGHRS, YFSETQ. The CDR3 is 16 amino acids. CDR3 region: CASSFLGTGIQETQYF. DNA of the CDR3: TGCGCCAGCAGCTTTCTTGGGACAGGGATCCAAGAGACCCAGTACTTC. The full variable domain, rest sourced from reference TRBV5-1 and TRBJ2-5, is KAGVTQTPRYLIKTRGQQVTLSCSPISGHRSVSWYQQTPGQGLQFLFEYFSETQRNKGNFPGRFSGRQFSNSRSEMNVSTLELGDSALYLCASSFLGTGIQETQYFGPGTRLLVL.

This clone appeared once. This rearrangement joins TRBV7-2 to TRBJ1-5; TRBD1 is a possible D gene (5 bases). The CDR3 sequence is 15 residues long. The V gene lost 5 bases and the J gene lost 2 bases, with 13 bases spanning the gap. Germline CDR1 reads SGHTA; CDR2 reads FQGNSA. Written as DNA, the CDR3 is TGTGCCAGCAGCCCCGGTGGGGGGGGCAATCAGCCCCAGCATTTT. Protein product: CASSPGGGGNQPQHF.

The chain joins TRBV30 to TRBJ2-7; possibly TRBD1 or TRBD2 for D (5 bases each). V was pared by 2 bases and J by 4 bases, with 15 bases between. Germline V CDR1 and CDR2: GTSNPN, SVGIG (reference sequence). This CDR3 contains 14 residues. CDR3 in DNA: TGTGCCTGGAGTACAGGACGGGGAAGGTACGAGCAGTACTTC. It specifies CAWSTGRGRYEQYF.

The chain recombines TRBV20-1 with TRBJ2-1; no reliable D call. CDR1 DFQATT and CDR2 SNEGSKA come from the germline V gene (reference sequence). Between the trimmed V and J ends, which lost 4 bases and 5 bases, there was a span of 6 bases. The CDR3 is 11 amino acids. The CDR3 DNA reads TGCAGTGCTAATCGAAACAATGAGCAGTTCTTC. It yields the protein CSANRNNEQFF.

The chain couples TRBV20-1 to TRBJ1-1; perhaps TRBD1 as D (5 bases). Germline CDR1 reads DFQATT; CDR2 reads SNEGSKA (reference sequence). CDR3 length: 11 amino acids. V shed 3 bases and J shed 3 bases, with 5 bases lying between them. The CDR3 region has the DNA TGCAGTGCTAGGACAGACACTGAAGCTTTCTTT. This encodes CSARTDTEAFF.

The chain carries TRBV6-1 and TRBJ1-2, with D possibly matching TRBD1 (5 bases). The length of the CDR3 is 15 residues. The germline CDR1 and CDR2 sequences are MNHNS and SASEGT. V was clipped by 4 bases and J by 8 bases, with 20 bases between them. The CDR3 DNA is TGTGCCAGCAGTGTTAACTCGGGGCAGAAACGGGGCTACACCTTC. Residues: CASSVNSGQKRGYTF.

The V and J genes are TRBV9 and TRBJ1-2; 7 positions match TRBD1. CDR3 length equals 14 residues. The V and J ends lost 3 bases and 4 bases, in that order; junction bases with no gene match: 6. Germline-derived CDR1 and CDR2 are SGDLS and YYNGEE. CDR3 sequence (DNA): TGTGCCAGCAGCGCACAGGGGCCTGGCTATGGCTACACCTTC. It codes for CASSAQGPGYGYTF. The variable domain in full, with the rest retrieved from reference TRBV9 and TRBJ1-2, is DSGVTQTPKHLITATGQRVTLRCSPRSGDLSVYWYQQSLDQGLQFLIQYYNGEERAKGNILERFSAQQFPDLHSELNLSSLELGDSALYFCASSAQGPGYGYTFGSGTRLTVV.

The chain joins TRBV10-3 to TRBJ2-7; TRBD1 is a possible D gene (6 bases). Germline CDR1 ENHRY, CDR2 SYGVKD. V was trimmed by 3 bases and J by 4 bases, leaving 13 bases between them. This CDR3 is 14 amino acids long. CDR3 nucleotides: TGTGCCATCAGTGAATCGACAGGAGCTTACGAGCAGTACTTC. Translated, it gives CAISESTGAYEQYF.

The genes are TRBV19 and TRBJ2-5; D unclear. Trimming shortened V by 1 base and J by 5 bases, and 8 bases separated the two germline ends. Germline V lookup: CDR1 LNHDA, CDR2 SQIVND (reference sequence). The CDR3 runs to 13 residues. CDR3 sequence reads: CASSIVGAETQYF. The CDR3 nucleotides read TGTGCCAGTAGTATAGTTGGCGCCGAGACCCAGTACTTC. The whole variable domain, filled in from reference TRBV19 and TRBJ2-5, reads DGGITQSPKYLFRKEGQNVTLSCEQNLNHDAMYWYRQDPGQGLRLIYYSQIVNDFQKGDIAEGYSVSREKKESFPLTVTSAQKNPTAFYLCASSIVGAETQYFGPGTRLLVL.

The genes are TRBV28 and TRBJ2-2, with D unresolved. Trimming pared 1 base from V and 0 bases from J, leaving 6 bases between. CDR3 size: 15 residues. The V gene's germline CDR1 is MDHEN and CDR2 SYDVKM. The CDR3 sequence is CASSLYGTNTGELFF. CDR3 in DNA: TGTGCCAGCAGTTTATACGGAACGAACACCGGGGAGCTGTTTTTT.

This rearrangement joins TRBV7-9 to TRBJ2-3; D is undetermined. CDR1 and CDR2 (germline): SEHNR, FQNEAQ (reference sequence). V lost 3 bases to trimming and J lost 0 bases, with 10 bases between them. The CDR3 covers 15 residues. CDR3 nucleotides: TGTGCCAGCAGCTTTCGATCCCCTAGCACAGATACGCAGTATTTT. Encoded protein: CASSFRSPSTDTQYF.

In its sample, this clone was seen once. The genes are TRBV4-2 and TRBJ2-7, with TRBD2 identical over 14 bases. This CDR3 has 15 amino acids. CDR1 LGHNA and CDR2 YNFKEQ come from the germline V gene. Losses at the gene ends were 4 bases for V and 4 bases for J; bases not matched to a gene: 3. Written as DNA, the CDR3 is TGTGCCAGCAGCCCAGGACTAGCGGGGGGTTACGAGCAGTACTTC. This sequence encodes CASSPGLAGGYEQYF.

The V call is TRBV29-1, the J call TRBJ1-1; D is unclear. Looked up from germline, CDR1 is SQVTM and CDR2 is ANQGSEA. The CDR3 totals 13 residues. The V end was cut by 4 bases, the J end by 0 bases, with 9 bases between. CDR3 protein: CSVVDGLNTEAFF. CDR3 nucleotide sequence: TGCAGCGTTGTCGACGGGTTGAACACTGAAGCTTTCTTT. Variable domain in full (rest from reference TRBV29-1 and TRBJ1-1): SAVISQKPSRDICQRGTSLTIQCQVDSQVTMMFWYRQQPGQSLTLIATANQGSEATYESGFVIDKFPISRPNLTFSTLTVSNMSPEDSSIYLCSVVDGLNTEAFFGQGTRLTVV.

The rearrangement joins TRBV5-6 to TRBJ1-1; no clear D. CDR1 is SGHDT and CDR2 is YYEEEE in the germline V gene. Between the trimmed V and J ends, which lost 4 bases and 1 base, there was a span of 11 bases. CDR3 length: 14 residues. CDR3 region: CASSRPDGNTEAFF. Written as DNA, the CDR3 is TGTGCCAGCAGCCGCCCTGACGGGAACACTGAAGCTTTCTTT.